The 23 T cell receptor beta chains presented below share a single source sample, sequenced in a study of identical twins. Using its own MiXCR run on the 5' RACE reads, TCRdb lists one record per CDR3 protein. Of 200,000 to 250,000 distinct CDR3 sequences listed, roughly 13% are singletons. This same sample was also taken into another study, of yellow fever vaccine responses in identical twins.

Sequencing was carried out using memory (CD45RO+) T cells sorted from blood. All receptors derive from a young woman in good health.

The V call is TRBV19, the J call TRBJ2-1, with D possibly matching TRBD2 (6 bases). Trimming removed 2 bases at V and 4 bases at J, with 27 bases between. The CDR3 runs to 20 residues. Germline CDR1 and CDR2: LNHDA and SQIVND (reference sequence). This CDR3 is CASSIKVSAGPGKEYNEQFF. CDR3 bases: TGTGCCAGTAGTATAAAGGTATCCGCGGGGCCCGGGAAAGAATACAATGAGCAGTTCTTC. Filled out from reference TRBV19 and TRBJ2-1, the complete variable domain reads DGGITQSPKYLFRKEGQNVTLSCEQNLNHDAMYWYRQDPGQGLRLIYYSQIVNDFQKGDIAEGYSVSREKKESFPLTVTSAQKNPTAFYLCASSIKVSAGPGKEYNEQFFGPGTRLTVL.

This clonotype appeared a few times. The chain joins TRBV9 to TRBJ2-1; TRBD2 is a possible D gene (6 bases). The CDR3 spans 16 residues. CDR1 is SGDLS, CDR2 YYNGEE, per germline. V lost 0 bases, J lost 4 bases, and 14 bases lay in between. For the CDR3, the DNA is TGTGCCAGCAGCGTAGAAGTCAGCGGGCTGTACAATGAGCAGTTCTTC. It is translated as CASSVEVSGLYNEQFF.

This clonotype was detected only a few times. The chain carries TRBV4-3 and TRBJ1-3, with a possible D match to TRBD1 (5 bases). V was cut by 0 bases and J by 4 bases, with 10 bases left in between. Germline V gene data show CDR1 as LGHNA and CDR2 as YSLEER. There are 15 residues in the CDR3. CDR3 region: CASSQDGGLGNTIYF. DNA of the CDR3: TGCGCCAGCAGCCAAGATGGGGGTTTAGGAAACACCATATATTTT.

Many counts were recorded for this clonotype. This sequence joins TRBV10-3 and TRBJ2-2; 7 nucleotides match TRBD2. The CDR3 is 17 residues long. CDR1 and CDR2 (germline): ENHRY, SYGVKD. After removal of 5 bases from V and 6 bases from J, the junction contained 15 bases not matched to a gene. The CDR3 reads CAISPWEGNGVPGELFF. The CDR3, as DNA: TGTGCCATCAGTCCCTGGGAGGGGAATGGTGTTCCCGGGGAGCTGTTTTTT.

A few counts support this clonotype. One end of the junction is discordant with germline, which a read error may explain. This chain joins TRBV10-3 and TRBJ2-1, with D maybe TRBD1 (6 bases). The CDR3 length is 16 residues. Germline-derived CDR1 and CDR2 are ENHRY and SYGVKD. As DNA, the CDR3 is TGTGCCATCAGAGAGTTAGGGCCCCAGGGGAGCAATGAGCAGTTCTTC. Residues: CAIRELGPQGSNEQFF.

This clonotype was recorded at least ten times. The chain is built from TRBV12-3 or TRBV12-4 and TRBJ1-1; weak D call: TRBD1 (5 bases). V was clipped by 1 base and J by 0 bases, with 36 bases between them. The CDR3 extends over 24 amino acids. The CDR3 DNA follows: TGTGCCAGCAGTTTAGGAGCGTGGGGGTTTTTTAAGGGTCCCCGCGGGTCAGTGAACACTGAAGCTTTCTTT. It yields the protein CASSLGAWGFFKGPRGSVNTEAFF.

This clonotype was seen many times. This chain joins TRBV29-1 and TRBJ2-3; the D is unclear. V shed 6 bases and J shed 2 bases, with 9 bases lying between them. This CDR3 spans 12 amino acids. From germline, CDR1 is SQVTM and CDR2 ANQGSEA. The CDR3 coding sequence is TGCAGCGTAACGGCCTCCACAGATACGCAGTATTTT. The encoded protein is CSVTASTDTQYF.

The chain combines TRBV27 with TRBJ2-1; 7 bases are a match to TRBD1. The germline gives CDR1 MNHEY, CDR2 SMNVEV (reference sequence). The ends lost 0 bases at V and 4 bases at J; junction bases unmatched: 9. This CDR3 has 17 residues. The CDR3 sequence: CASSLSEFPGQYNEQFF. CDR3 in DNA: TGTGCCAGCAGTTTATCGGAATTTCCGGGACAGTACAATGAGCAGTTCTTC.

The V and J genes are TRBV10-3 and TRBJ2-7, with D maybe TRBD1 (5 bases). The CDR3 covers 13 residues. Trimming took off 4 bases at V and 0 bases at J, with 7 bases between the two ends. CDR1 is ENHRY and CDR2 is SYGVKD in the germline V gene. In nucleotides, the CDR3 is TGTGCCATCAGTGTAGACAGCTCCTACGAGCAGTACTTC. Translated: CAISVDSSYEQYF.

Ten or more counts support this clonotype. The J gene is TRBJ2-1, the V gene TRBV10-3, with D uncertain. V lost 0 bases, J lost 7 bases, and 4 bases lay in between. The germline CDR1 and CDR2 sequences are ENHRY and SYGVKD. The length of the CDR3 is 12 residues. CDR3 DNA sequence: TGTGCCATCAGTGAGTCGAGAAATGAGCAGTTCTTC. It is translated as CAISESRNEQFF.

This clonotype has ten or more counts. The chain couples TRBV6-2 or TRBV6-3 to TRBJ2-6, with a possible D match to TRBD1 (6 bases). Germline CDR1 MNHEY, CDR2 SVGEGT. This CDR3 region has 17 residues. V was pared by 5 bases and J by 1 base, with 15 bases between. DNA of the CDR3: TGTGCCAGCAGTGACCCGACAGGTTTTTCTGGGGCCAACGTCCTGACTTTC. Its translation is CASSDPTGFSGANVLTF.

This clonotype has just a few counts. The chain carries TRBV5-1 and TRBJ2-3, with D possibly TRBD2 on 6 matching bases. The V end was cut by 4 bases, the J end by 4 bases, with 19 bases between. The CDR3 sequence is 16 residues long. The germline V gene has CDR1 SGHRS and CDR2 YFSETQ. CDR3 coding DNA: TGCGCCAGCAGCCCGAGGGCGGGGCGGGGATCAGATACGCAGTATTTT. Translated, it gives CASSPRAGRGSDTQYF.

This clonotype occurred a few times. This chain connects TRBV3-1 to TRBJ1-2; 7 bases are a match to TRBD1. Germline loops: CDR1 LGHDT, CDR2 YNNKEL (reference sequence). V lost 1 base, J lost 2 bases, and 1 base stayed unmatched. The CDR3 has 14 residues. The CDR3 nucleotides read TGTGCCAGCAGCCAAGGGGGACAGAACTATGGCTACACCTTC. This gives the protein CASSQGGQNYGYTF.

The gene calls are TRBV27 and TRBJ2-7; 9 bases are a match to TRBD2. J was trimmed by 5 bases and V by 1 base; bases with no gene match: 3. The CDR3 totals 14 residues. CDR1 is MNHEY and CDR2 is SMNVEV in the germline V gene (reference sequence). CDR3 nucleotides: TGTGCCAGCAGTTTATTCGCTAGCGGGAACGAGCAGTACTTC. Translated: CASSLFASGNEQYF.

Here the CDR3 reads CASSHGIYNEQFF. CDR3 nucleotides: TGTGCCAGCAGCCACGGGATTTACAATGAGCAGTTCTTC. The chain uses TRBV7-2 and TRBJ2-1; D is perhaps TRBD2 (5 bases). Germline loops: CDR1 SGHTA, CDR2 FQGNSA. The V gene lost 5 bases and the J gene lost 4 bases, with 9 bases spanning the gap. The CDR3 runs 13 residues.

CDR3 coding DNA: TGCGCCAGCAGGAAAGACAGCTACGAGCAGTACTTC. The encoded protein is CASRKDSYEQYF. This chain uses TRBV5-1 with TRBJ2-7, with a weak D call TRBD1 (5 bases). Germline loops: CDR1 SGHRS, CDR2 YFSETQ. The V and J ends lost 5 bases and 3 bases respectively, with 9 bases between them. CDR3 size: 12 residues.

This chain uses TRBV30 with TRBJ1-3; D call uncertain. This CDR3 is 16 amino acids long. The V gene lost 4 bases and the J gene lost 0 bases, with 16 bases spanning the gap. Germline V gene lookup returns CDR1 GTSNPN and CDR2 SVGIG (reference sequence). The CDR3 coding sequence is TGTGCCTGGAATAAACGGACGCAGAGCTCTGGAAACACCATATATTTT. Protein product: CAWNKRTQSSGNTIYF.

V and J are TRBV7-2 and TRBJ2-7; 7 nucleotides line up with TRBD2. The junction had 1 base not matched to a gene; V was cut back by 8 bases and J by 0 bases. Germline CDR1 is SGHTA and CDR2 is FQGNSA. The CDR3 runs to 12 residues. CDR3 residues: CASGGSSYEQYF. In DNA, the CDR3 is TGTGCCAGCGGCGGGAGCTCCTACGAGCAGTACTTC.

This clonotype came up many times. The chain links TRBV29-1 to TRBJ2-2, with D unclear. CDR3 length: 14 amino acids. Germline V lookup: CDR1 SQVTM, CDR2 ANQGSEA. The germline V and J ends were trimmed by 4 bases and 2 bases, with 11 bases remaining between them. In DNA form, the CDR3 reads TGCAGCGTTGGGTCACAGTCAAACACCGGGGAGCTGTTTTTT. The encoded protein is CSVGSQSNTGELFF.

This chain connects TRBV3-1 to TRBJ2-5; 8 nucleotides line up with TRBD1. The V segment lost 6 bases and the J segment 7 bases; nucleotides outside the gene matches: 7. Per germline, CDR1 LGHDT and CDR2 YNNKEL (reference sequence). CDR3 length equals 13 residues. CDR3 region: CASRLGQVLTQYF. The CDR3 region has the DNA TGTGCCAGCAGACTGGGACAGGTTTTGACCCAGTACTTC.

This clonotype was counted only a few times. The chain carries TRBV20-1 and TRBJ2-3, with D tentatively TRBD2 (6 bases). The V and J ends lost 8 bases and 2 bases respectively, with 20 bases between them. Germline V CDR1 and CDR2: DFQATT, SNEGSKA (reference sequence). This CDR3 region has 15 residues. CDR3 in amino acids: CSTSHSSDVTDTQYF. For the CDR3, the DNA is TGCAGTACCTCCCATTCTAGCGATGTCACAGATACGCAGTATTTT.

The sample holds a few counts of this clonotype. The J gene is TRBJ2-7, the V gene TRBV28, with D maybe TRBD2 (6 bases). Trimming took off 7 bases at V and 2 bases at J, with 15 bases between the two ends. The CDR3 loop spans 14 amino acids. CDR1 and CDR2 (germline): MDHEN, SYDVKM. In nucleotides, the CDR3 is TGTGCCAGCACCCCTCCGGGGGAAACCTACGAGCAGTACTTC. Protein sequence: CASTPPGETYEQYF.

The chain carries TRBV18 and TRBJ2-2; the D gene is possibly TRBD2 (6 bases). CDR3 size: 15 residues. V gave up 3 bases and J gave up 4 bases, with 12 bases separating them. Germline lookup yields CDR1 KGHSH and CDR2 LQKENI. For the CDR3, the DNA is TGTGCCAGCTCACCTCGGAGGGAGGTCACCGGGGAGCTGTTTTTT. Amino acid sequence: CASSPRREVTGELFF. Filled out from reference TRBV18 and TRBJ2-2, the complete variable domain reads NAGVMQNPRHLVRRRGQEARLRCSPMKGHSHVYWYRQLPEEGLKFMVYLQKENIIDESGMPKERFSAEFPKEGPSILRIQQVVRGDSAAYFCASSPRREVTGELFFGEGSRLTVL.